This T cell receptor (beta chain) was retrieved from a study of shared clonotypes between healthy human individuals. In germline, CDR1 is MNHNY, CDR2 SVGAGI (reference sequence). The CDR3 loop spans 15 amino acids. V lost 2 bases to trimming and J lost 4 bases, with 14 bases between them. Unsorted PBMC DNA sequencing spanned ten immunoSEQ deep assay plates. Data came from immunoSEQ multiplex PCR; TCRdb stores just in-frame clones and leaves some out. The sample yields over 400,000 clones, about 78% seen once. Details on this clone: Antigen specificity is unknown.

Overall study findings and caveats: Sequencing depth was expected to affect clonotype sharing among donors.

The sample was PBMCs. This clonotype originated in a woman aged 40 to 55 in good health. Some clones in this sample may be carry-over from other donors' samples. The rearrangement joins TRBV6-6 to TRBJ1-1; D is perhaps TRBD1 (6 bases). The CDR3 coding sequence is TGTGCCAGCAGTTACGCCCGCAGGGGTAGCACTGAAGCTTTCTTT. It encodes CASSYARRGSTEAFF.